The source of this T cell receptor beta chain is a study of T cell repertoires in cytomegalovirus infection. For the study at large: Matching HLA type and CMV infection were both indicated by public TCR beta signatures.

General study findings and limits: People with CMV and the relevant HLA were identified by cumulative public TCR beta family frequency. Across the ex vivo response, the dominant clonotypes were HLA-C-restricted CMV-specific TCR beta clonotypes.

TCRdb independently ran MiXCR on the reads; one entry per CDR3 protein. The sample shows over 250,000 distinct CDR3 sequences, 20% to 30% of them seen only once. The germline V gene encodes CDR1 MNHEY and CDR2 SVGAGI. V dropped 2 bases and J dropped 5 bases, with 4 bases sitting between them. The CDR3 contains 12 residues. About this clonotype itself: The antigen is undetermined.

The chain is built from TRBV6-5 and TRBJ2-1; D is unresolved. Sample: PBMCs. This receptor was obtained from a human donor in good health (CMV status not recorded). Some clones in this sample may be carry-over from other donors' samples. CDR3 in amino acids: CASSYGDNEQFF. DNA for the CDR3: TGTGCCAGCAGTTACGGAGACAATGAGCAGTTCTTC.